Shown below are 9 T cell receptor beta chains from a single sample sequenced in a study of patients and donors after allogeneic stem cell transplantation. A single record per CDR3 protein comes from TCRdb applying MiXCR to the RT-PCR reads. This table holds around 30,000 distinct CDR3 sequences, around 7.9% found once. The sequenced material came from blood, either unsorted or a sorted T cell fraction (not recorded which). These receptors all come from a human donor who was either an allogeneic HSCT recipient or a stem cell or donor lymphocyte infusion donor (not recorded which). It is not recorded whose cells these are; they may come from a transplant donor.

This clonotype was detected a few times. The CDR3 DNA reads TGTGCCAGCAGCTGGTCGGGGATCACTGAAGCTTTCTTT. Protein sequence: CASSWSGITEAFF. The chain has TRBV5-5 and TRBJ1-1; D not certain. The CDR3 loop spans 13 amino acids. V was trimmed by 3 bases and J by 4 bases, leaving 10 bases between them. Per the germline V gene, CDR1 is SGHKS and CDR2 is YYEKEE (reference sequence).

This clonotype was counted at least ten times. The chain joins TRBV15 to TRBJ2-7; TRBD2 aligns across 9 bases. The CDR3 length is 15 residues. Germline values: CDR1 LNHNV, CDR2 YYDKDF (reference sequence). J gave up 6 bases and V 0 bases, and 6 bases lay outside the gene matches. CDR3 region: CATSRDVSSGTEQYF. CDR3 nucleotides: TGTGCCACCAGCAGAGATGTGTCTAGCGGGACCGAGCAGTACTTC.

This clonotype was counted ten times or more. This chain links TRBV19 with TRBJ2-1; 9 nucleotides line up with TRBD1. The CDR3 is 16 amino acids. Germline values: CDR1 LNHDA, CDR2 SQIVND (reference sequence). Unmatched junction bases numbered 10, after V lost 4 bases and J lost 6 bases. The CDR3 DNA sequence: TGTGCCAGTAGTAGGGGTGGACAGGGGTCATTCAATGAGCAGTTCTTC. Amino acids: CASSRGGQGSFNEQFF.

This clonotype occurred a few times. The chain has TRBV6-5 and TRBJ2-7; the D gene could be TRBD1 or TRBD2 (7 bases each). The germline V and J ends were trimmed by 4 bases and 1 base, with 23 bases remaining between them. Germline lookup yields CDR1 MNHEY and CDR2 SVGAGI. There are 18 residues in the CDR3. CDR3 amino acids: CASSSTPLRGGGSYEQYF. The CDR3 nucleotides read TGTGCCAGCAGTTCCACTCCTCTCAGGGGGGGAGGATCCTACGAGCAGTACTTC.

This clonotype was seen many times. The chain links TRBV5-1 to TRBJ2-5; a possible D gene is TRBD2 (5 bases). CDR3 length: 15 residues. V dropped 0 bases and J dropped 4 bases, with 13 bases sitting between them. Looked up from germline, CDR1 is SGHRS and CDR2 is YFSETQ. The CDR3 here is CASSLVPGKGETQYF. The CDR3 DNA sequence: TGCGCCAGCAGCTTGGTTCCCGGGAAGGGAGAGACCCAGTACTTC.

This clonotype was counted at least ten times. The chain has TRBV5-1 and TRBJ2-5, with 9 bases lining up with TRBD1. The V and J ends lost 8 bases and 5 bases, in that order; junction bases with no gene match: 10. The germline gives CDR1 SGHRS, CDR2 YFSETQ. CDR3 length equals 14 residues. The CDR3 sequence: CASSTGGAKETQYF. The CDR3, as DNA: TGCGCCAGTTCGACAGGGGGGGCAAAGGAGACCCAGTACTTC.

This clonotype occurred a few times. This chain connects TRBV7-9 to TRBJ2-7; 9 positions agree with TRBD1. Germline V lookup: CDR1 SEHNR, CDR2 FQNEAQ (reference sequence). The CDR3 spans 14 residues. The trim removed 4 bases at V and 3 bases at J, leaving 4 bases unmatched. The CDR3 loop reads CASSSGTGRYEQYF. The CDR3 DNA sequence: TGTGCCAGCAGCTCAGGGACAGGGCGCTACGAGCAGTACTTC.

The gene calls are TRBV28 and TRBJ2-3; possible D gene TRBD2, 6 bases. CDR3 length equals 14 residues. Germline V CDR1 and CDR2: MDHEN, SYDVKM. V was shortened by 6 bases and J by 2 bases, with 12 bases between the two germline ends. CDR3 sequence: CASRSWRATDTQYF. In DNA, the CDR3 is TGTGCCAGCAGATCCTGGAGGGCCACAGATACGCAGTATTTT.

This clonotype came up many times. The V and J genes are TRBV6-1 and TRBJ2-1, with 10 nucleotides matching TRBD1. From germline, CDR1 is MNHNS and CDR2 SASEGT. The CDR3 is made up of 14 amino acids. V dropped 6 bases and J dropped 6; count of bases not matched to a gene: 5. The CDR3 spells CASRQTGGGNEQFF. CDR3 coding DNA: TGTGCCAGCAGGCAGACAGGGGGCGGCAATGAGCAGTTCTTC.